Below, 13 T cell receptor beta chains from the same sample are listed, as sequenced in a study of shared clonotypes between healthy human individuals. Assay: immunoSEQ multiplex PCR; the TCRdb copy retains only in-frame clones and omits some. The sample consists of around 690,000 clones, about 90% of them appearing once. Sequencing used memory CD8+ T cells from PBMCs. Subset of the sample: CD45RO+ cells pooled with CCR7-negative TemRA cells. These receptors all come from a man in his late teens or twenties in good health. Some clones in this sample may be carry-over from other donors' samples.

This clone turned up a few times. V usage is TRBV2 and J usage is TRBJ1-5; D uncertain. The CDR3 totals 14 residues. Germline CDR1 SNHLY, CDR2 FYNNEI. V lost 1 base to trimming and J lost 6 bases, with 10 bases between them. The CDR3 nucleotides read TGTGCCAGCAGTGAAGTAGGTGGGATTCAGCCCCAGCATTTT. It specifies CASSEVGGIQPQHF.

This chain connects TRBV13 to TRBJ2-2; D may be TRBD1 (5 bases). Trimming removed 5 bases from V and 4 bases from J, with 14 bases in between. The CDR3 spans 15 residues. The germline gives CDR1 PRHDT, CDR2 FYEKMQ (reference sequence). CDR3 sequence (DNA): TGTGCCAGCAGCGGCAGGCAGGGCTTCACCGGGGAGCTGTTTTTT. This translates into CASSGRQGFTGELFF.

The rearrangement uses TRBV7-3 and TRBJ2-7; D uncertain. There are 13 residues in the CDR3. Germline CDR1 is SGHTA and CDR2 is FQGTGA. V lost 0 bases and J 0 bases, leaving 3 bases between the germline ends. The CDR3 is CASSLTTSYEQYF. CDR3 coding DNA: TGTGCCAGCAGCTTAACGACCTCCTACGAGCAGTACTTC.

The chain couples TRBV27 to TRBJ2-4; tentatively, D is TRBD1 (6 bases). CDR1 and CDR2 (germline): MNHEY, SMNVEV (reference sequence). There are 14 residues in the CDR3. V lost 2 bases to trimming and J lost 8 bases, with 13 bases between them. The CDR3 bases are TGTGCCAGCAGTTTAACAGGGTCAAGGCACATTCAGTACTTC. Translated: CASSLTGSRHIQYF.

This chain joins TRBV28 and TRBJ1-2, with D unresolved. The ends were cut back, 2 bases at V and 4 bases at J, with 8 bases in the middle. Germline assignment: CDR1 MDHEN and CDR2 SYDVKM. The CDR3 runs to 13 residues. CDR3 DNA sequence: TGTGCCAGCAGTTTACACCTGTCCTATGGCTACACCTTC. Translation gives CASSLHLSYGYTF.

The chain employs TRBV7-6 and TRBJ1-4; TRBD1 agrees at 9 bases. Unmatched junction bases numbered 15, after V lost 5 bases and J lost 8 bases. Germline CDR1 is SGHVS and CDR2 is FNYEAQ. The CDR3 runs 17 residues. This CDR3 is CASSPRITGGAREKLFF. CDR3 DNA sequence: TGTGCCAGCAGCCCCAGAATTACAGGGGGCGCAAGAGAAAAACTGTTTTTT.

The chain recombines TRBV5-8 with TRBJ2-1, with D possibly being TRBD1 (6 bases). The ends were cut back, 4 bases at V and 1 base at J, with 18 bases in the middle. Germline V gene sequence: CDR1 SGHTS, CDR2 YDEGEE. The CDR3 runs to 17 residues. DNA for the CDR3: TGTGCCAGCAGCCCTCAGGGGCTTAGGACGTCCTACAATGAGCAGTTCTTC. It encodes CASSPQGLRTSYNEQFF.

The genes are TRBV18 and TRBJ2-7; D tentatively reads TRBD1 or TRBD2 (5 bases each). Trimming stripped 2 bases from V and 0 bases from J, with 11 bases between. This CDR3 region has 15 residues. The germline CDR1 and CDR2 sequences are KGHSH and LQKENI. For the CDR3, the DNA is TGTGCCAGCTCACCATACGGGACGGCCTCCTACGAGCAGTACTTC. It is translated as CASSPYGTASYEQYF.

The chain employs TRBV9 and TRBJ1-1, with D possibly being TRBD1 (5 bases). Trimming stripped 4 bases from V and 5 bases from J, with 18 bases between. In germline, CDR1 is SGDLS, CDR2 YYNGEE. CDR3 length: 15 residues. CDR3 loop: CASSPTGGRGTEAFF. Written as DNA, the CDR3 is TGTGCCAGCAGCCCGACTGGGGGGAGAGGAACTGAAGCTTTCTTT.

The rearrangement links TRBV28 to TRBJ1-2; D gene uncertain. V lost 5 bases and J lost 0, with 10 bases in between. The CDR3 sequence is 14 residues long. In germline, CDR1 is MDHEN, CDR2 SYDVKM. The CDR3 loop reads CASSKVFTNYGYTF. As DNA, the CDR3 is TGTGCCAGCAGTAAAGTTTTTACTAACTATGGCTACACCTTC.

V usage is TRBV7-9 and J usage is TRBJ2-1, with TRBD1 identical over 9 bases. Looked up from germline, CDR1 is SEHNR and CDR2 is FQNEAQ (reference sequence). The CDR3 spans 15 residues. Unmatched junction bases numbered 6, after V lost 5 bases and J lost 4 bases. The CDR3 region has the DNA TGTGCCAGCAGCCCTAAGACAGGGGGGTACAATGAGCAGTTCTTC. This encodes CASSPKTGGYNEQFF.

The V and J genes are TRBV27 and TRBJ1-2, with TRBD1 as a possible D gene (5 bases). The CDR3 is 15 residues long. The germline gives CDR1 MNHEY, CDR2 SMNVEV (reference sequence). Trimming removed 2 bases from V and 6 bases from J, with 16 bases in between. The DNA of the CDR3 is TGTGCCAGCAGTTTAGGCGGGGGAATTGATGATGGCTACACCTTC. It specifies CASSLGGGIDDGYTF.

This chain joins TRBV19 and TRBJ2-7; the D gene is possibly TRBD1 (6 bases). This CDR3 has 20 residues. Germline lookup yields CDR1 LNHDA and CDR2 SQIVND (reference sequence). V was cut by 5 bases and J by 3 bases, with 32 bases left in between. The CDR3 is CASSPLPQGQRTRRFYEQYF. For the CDR3, the DNA is TGTGCCAGTAGTCCCCTCCCGCAGGGGCAAAGGACACGTCGTTTCTACGAGCAGTACTTC.